The entry that follows covers one T cell receptor beta chain sequence. The antigen remains undetermined. The PCR had 60 Vbeta and 13 Jbeta primers. Libraries were prepared by immunoSEQ multiplex PCR; TCRdb keeps only in-frame clonotypes and omits some of them. The sample contains about 160,000 clones, about 77% of which appear only once. The trim removed 3 bases at V and 1 base at J, leaving 7 bases unmatched. CDR1 is MNHEY and CDR2 is SMNVEV in the germline V gene (reference sequence). This CDR3 is 16 amino acids long. This entry comes from a study of cytomegalovirus exposure and HLA in healthy donors. Study-wide findings and caveats: Usually a TCR sequence was rare, but some public TCRs were found in many donors. TCR beta V- and J-gene trimming was later associated with a missense DCLRE1C variant.

Each donor was healthy, and each was a bone marrow donor. The sequence was obtained from a woman aged 40-49 years in good health and CMV-seropositive. The sequenced sample consisted of PBMCs. The gene calls are TRBV27 and TRBJ2-5, with TRBD1 matching 8 bases. The CDR3 coding sequence is TGTGCCAGCAGTTTCGCGACAGGGGCCGGCCAAGAGACCCAGTACTTC. Translation gives CASSFATGAGQETQYF.